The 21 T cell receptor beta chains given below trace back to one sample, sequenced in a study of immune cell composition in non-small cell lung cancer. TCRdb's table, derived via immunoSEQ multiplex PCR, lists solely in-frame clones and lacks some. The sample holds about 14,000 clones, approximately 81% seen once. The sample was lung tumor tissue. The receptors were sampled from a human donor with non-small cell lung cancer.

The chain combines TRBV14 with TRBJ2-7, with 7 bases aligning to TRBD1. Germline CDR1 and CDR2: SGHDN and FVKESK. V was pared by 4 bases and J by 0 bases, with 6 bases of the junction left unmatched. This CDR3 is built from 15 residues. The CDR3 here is CASSLRQGFSYEQYF. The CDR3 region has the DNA TGTGCCAGCAGCCTGAGACAGGGATTCTCCTACGAGCAGTACTTC.

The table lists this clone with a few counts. CDR3 bases: TGTGCCAGCAGTTTAAGTGGGGGAGTTTACGAGCAGTACTTC. Its protein product is CASSLSGGVYEQYF. The V and J genes are TRBV27 and TRBJ2-7; TRBD1 or TRBD2 may be the D gene (5 bases each). Germline loops: CDR1 MNHEY, CDR2 SMNVEV (reference sequence). The CDR3 is 14 amino acids. Trimming removed 2 bases at V and 4 bases at J, with 12 bases between.

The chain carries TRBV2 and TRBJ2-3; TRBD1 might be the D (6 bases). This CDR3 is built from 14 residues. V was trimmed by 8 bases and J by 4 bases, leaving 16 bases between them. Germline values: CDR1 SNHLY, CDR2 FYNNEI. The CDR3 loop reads CASLSRGVPDTQYF. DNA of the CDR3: TGTGCCAGCCTAAGCAGGGGAGTGCCAGATACGCAGTATTTT.

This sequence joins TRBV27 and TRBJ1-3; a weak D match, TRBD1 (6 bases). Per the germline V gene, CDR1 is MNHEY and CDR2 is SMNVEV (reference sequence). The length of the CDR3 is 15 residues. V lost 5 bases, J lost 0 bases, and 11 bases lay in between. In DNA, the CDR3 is TGTGCCAGCAGTCCCTACAGGGACTCTGGAAACACCATATATTTT. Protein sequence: CASSPYRDSGNTIYF.

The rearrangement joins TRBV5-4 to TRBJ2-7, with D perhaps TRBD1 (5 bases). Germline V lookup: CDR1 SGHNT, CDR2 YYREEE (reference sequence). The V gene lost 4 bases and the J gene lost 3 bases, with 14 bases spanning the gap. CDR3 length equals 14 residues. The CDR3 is CASSRQTGYYEQYF. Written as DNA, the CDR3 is TGTGCCAGCAGCCGACAGACCGGATACTACGAGCAGTACTTC.

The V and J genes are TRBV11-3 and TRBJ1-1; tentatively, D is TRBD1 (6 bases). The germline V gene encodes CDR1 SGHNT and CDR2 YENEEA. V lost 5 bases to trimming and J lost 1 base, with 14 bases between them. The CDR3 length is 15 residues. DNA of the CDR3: TGTGCCAGCAGCACCCCGGGCAGGGGGAACACTGAAGCTTTCTTT. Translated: CASSTPGRGNTEAFF.

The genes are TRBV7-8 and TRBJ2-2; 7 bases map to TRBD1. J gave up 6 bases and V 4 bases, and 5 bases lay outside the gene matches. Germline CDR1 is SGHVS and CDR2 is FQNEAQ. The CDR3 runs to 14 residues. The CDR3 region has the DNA TGTGCCAGCAGCTCAAACAGGGGATCCGGGGAGCTGTTTTTT. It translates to CASSSNRGSGELFF. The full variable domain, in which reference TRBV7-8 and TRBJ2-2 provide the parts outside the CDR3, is GAGVSQSPRYKVAKRGQDVALRCDPISGHVSLFWYQQALGQGPEFLTYFQNEAQLDKSGLPSDRFFAERPEGSVSTLKIQRTQQEDSAVYLCASSSNRGSGELFFGEGSRLTVL.

The CDR3 DNA sequence: TGTGCCAGTAGTACGACTAGCGGGGCCTACGAGCAGTACTTC. Its translation: CASSTTSGAYEQYF. J is TRBJ2-7 and V is TRBV19; 11 bases agree with TRBD2. Germline V gene data show CDR1 as LNHDA and CDR2 as SQIVND (reference sequence). The V and J ends lost 4 bases and 2 bases, in that order; junction bases with no gene match: 1. The CDR3 totals 14 residues.

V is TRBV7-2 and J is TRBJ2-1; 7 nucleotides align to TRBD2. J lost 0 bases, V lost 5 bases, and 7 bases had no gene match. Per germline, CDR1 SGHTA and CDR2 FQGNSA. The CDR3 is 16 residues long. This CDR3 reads CASSLTSESSYNEQFF. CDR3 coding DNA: TGTGCCAGCAGCCTAACTAGCGAAAGCTCCTACAATGAGCAGTTCTTC.

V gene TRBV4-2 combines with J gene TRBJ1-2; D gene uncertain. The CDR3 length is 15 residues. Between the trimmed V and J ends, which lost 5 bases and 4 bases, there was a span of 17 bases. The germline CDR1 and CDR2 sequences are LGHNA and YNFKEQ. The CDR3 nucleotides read TGTGCCAGCAGCTTCGAGGGCGCGGGAGGCTATGGCTACACCTTC. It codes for CASSFEGAGGYGYTF.

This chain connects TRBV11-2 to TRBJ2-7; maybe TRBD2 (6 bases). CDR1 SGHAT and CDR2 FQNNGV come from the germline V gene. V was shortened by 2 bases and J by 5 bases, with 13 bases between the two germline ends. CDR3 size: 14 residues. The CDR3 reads CASSLSGPRNEQYF. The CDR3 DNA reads TGTGCCAGCAGCTTAAGCGGGCCAAGGAACGAGCAGTACTTC.

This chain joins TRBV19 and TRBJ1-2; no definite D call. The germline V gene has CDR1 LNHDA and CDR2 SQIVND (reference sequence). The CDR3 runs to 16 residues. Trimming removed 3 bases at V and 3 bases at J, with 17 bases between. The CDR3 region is CASSIPSSVGDYGYTF. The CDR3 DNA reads TGTGCCAGTAGTATCCCAAGCTCCGTGGGCGACTATGGCTACACCTTC.

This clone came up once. CDR3 in amino acids: CASSDNVGNTIYF. The DNA for the CDR3 is TGTGCCAGCAGTGACAACGTTGGAAACACCATATATTTT. This sequence joins TRBV6-5 and TRBJ1-3; D gene uncertain. Trimming left V 5 bases short and J 3 bases short, with 8 bases between. Germline CDR1 reads MNHEY; CDR2 reads SVGAGI. The CDR3 totals 13 residues.

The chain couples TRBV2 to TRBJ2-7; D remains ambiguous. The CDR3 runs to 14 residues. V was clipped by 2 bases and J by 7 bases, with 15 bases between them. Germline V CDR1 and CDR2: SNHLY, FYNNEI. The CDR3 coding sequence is TGTGCCAGCAGTGAATACTTAGGTGTTGGAGAGCAGTACTTC. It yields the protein CASSEYLGVGEQYF.

The CDR3 loop is CASSVVAGAGNEQFF. DNA of the CDR3: TGTGCCAGCAGCGTAGTCGCGGGGGCTGGGAATGAGCAGTTCTTC. The V and J genes are TRBV9 and TRBJ2-1, with a tentative D call TRBD2 (7 bases). CDR1 SGDLS and CDR2 YYNGEE come from the germline V gene. V lost 0 bases to trimming and J lost 7 bases, with 14 bases between them. The CDR3 runs 15 residues.

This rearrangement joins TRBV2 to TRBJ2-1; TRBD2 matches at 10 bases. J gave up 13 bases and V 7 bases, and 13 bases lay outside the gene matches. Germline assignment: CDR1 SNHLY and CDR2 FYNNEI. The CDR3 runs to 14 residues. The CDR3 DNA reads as TGTGCCAGCAATGCGCTAGCGGGAGACGGTGACCAGTTCTTC. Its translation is CASNALAGDGDQFF.

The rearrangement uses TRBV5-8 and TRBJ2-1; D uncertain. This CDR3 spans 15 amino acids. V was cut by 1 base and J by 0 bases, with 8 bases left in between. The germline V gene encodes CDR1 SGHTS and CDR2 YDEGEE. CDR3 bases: TGTGCCAGCAGCTTGTTCTATTCCTCCTACAATGAGCAGTTCTTC. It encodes CASSLFYSSYNEQFF.

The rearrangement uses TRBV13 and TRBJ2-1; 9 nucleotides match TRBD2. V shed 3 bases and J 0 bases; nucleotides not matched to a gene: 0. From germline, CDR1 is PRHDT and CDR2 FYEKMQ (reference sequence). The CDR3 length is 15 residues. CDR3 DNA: TGTGCCAGCAGCTTTAGCGGGAGCTCCTACAATGAGCAGTTCTTC. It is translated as CASSFSGSSYNEQFF.

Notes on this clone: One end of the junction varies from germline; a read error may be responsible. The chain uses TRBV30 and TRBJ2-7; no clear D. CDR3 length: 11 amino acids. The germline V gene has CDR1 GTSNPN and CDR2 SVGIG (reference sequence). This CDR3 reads CARSIAYEQYF. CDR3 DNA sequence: TGTGCCCGGAGTATTGCCTACGAGCAGTACTTC.

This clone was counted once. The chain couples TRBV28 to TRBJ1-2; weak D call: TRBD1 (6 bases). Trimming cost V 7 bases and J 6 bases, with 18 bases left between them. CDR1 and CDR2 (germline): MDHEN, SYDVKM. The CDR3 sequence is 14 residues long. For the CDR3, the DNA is TGTGCCAGCACCCCCATGACAGGCAGCAATGGCTACACCTTC. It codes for CASTPMTGSNGYTF.

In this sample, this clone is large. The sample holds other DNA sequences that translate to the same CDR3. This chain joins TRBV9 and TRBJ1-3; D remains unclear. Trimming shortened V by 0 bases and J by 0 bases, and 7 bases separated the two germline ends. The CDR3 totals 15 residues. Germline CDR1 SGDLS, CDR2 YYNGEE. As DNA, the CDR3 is TGTGCCAGCAGCGTAGGGCGGAGCTCTGGAAACACCATATATTTT. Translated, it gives CASSVGRSSGNTIYF.